This entry is about one TCR beta chain. Its antigen remains unidentified. No base qualities exist here, and no much larger clone lies one base off it. The sample belongs to a study of blood T cell repertoires in COVID-19 (dated by TCRdb to between 2020 and 2021). Study-level background: Samples from collaborators originated in the United States, Italy and Spain and spanned both the acute and convalescent phases of COVID-19. The material from the prospective study consisted of cDNA or gDNA derived from T cells, B-cell-depleted T cells, or PBMCs. Deeply sampled blood TCRbeta repertoires from subjects exposed to, actively infected with, or recovered from COVID-19 were included in the dataset. A freely available public database, intended as a resource for researchers studying the immune response to SARS-CoV-2, is where the repertoires were released. Samples came from the ongoing ImmuneRACE study (first 160 participants) plus 1,254 subjects from 6 global collaborators. Sample metadata almost always included a de-identified subject ID, COVID-19 status, age in years and sex. Where available, HLA class I and class II types were obtained from metadata supplied by the sample provider rather than from assay-based typing.

Paper-wide results and their limitations: How much clinical and demographic metadata was included differed by source and by participant, and the metadata was provided uncurated.

Collaborating institutions collected whole blood in K2EDTA tubes following their own protocols. For TCRbeta analysis, collaborators shipped samples in one of three forms: frozen whole blood, isolated PBMCs, or DNA extracted from either of those sample types. The CDR3 measures 13 amino acids from cysteine to phenylalanine. Of all the DNA, just the CDR3 is kept, 39 bases in frame from base 1. CDR1 and CDR2 (WSHSY, SAAADI) derive from the germline V gene. Trimming leaves V shorter by 6 bases and J shorter by 7 bases, with the junction holding 3 bases beyond the gene matches. TCRbeta CDR3 regions were amplified from genomic DNA by means of the immunoSEQ Assay, a bias-controlled multiplex PCR. In the paper's pipeline: Nucleated cell counts per sample were estimated from amplification of reference gene primers within the assay. To quantify the absolute abundance of each unique TCRbeta CDR3 rearrangement, sequence reads were collapsed and filtered. For each sample, productive Simpson clonality was calculated as the square root of Simpson's diversity index over productive rearrangements. Held by TCRdb, this immuneACCESS table contains in-frame sequences only and omits some clones. Under half of the omission traces to an unresolved V gene where checked; the cause of the rest is unknown. The V and J calls and clone size come from that table; D and trimming were worked out from the DNA. The sample profile shows more than 95,000 clones; roughly nine tenths of them were found once. The biggest ten clones account for approximately 5.1% of the sample.

The chain couples TRBV10-2 to TRBJ1-5, and 10 junctional nucleotides match TRBD1. Sequencing input: peripheral blood. The clonotype originates from a human donor in a cohort sampled during active COVID-19. This receptor carries the CDR3 CASSTGQGQPQHF. At the DNA level, the sequence is TGCGCCAGCAGCACGGGACAGGGGCAGCCCCAGCATTTT.